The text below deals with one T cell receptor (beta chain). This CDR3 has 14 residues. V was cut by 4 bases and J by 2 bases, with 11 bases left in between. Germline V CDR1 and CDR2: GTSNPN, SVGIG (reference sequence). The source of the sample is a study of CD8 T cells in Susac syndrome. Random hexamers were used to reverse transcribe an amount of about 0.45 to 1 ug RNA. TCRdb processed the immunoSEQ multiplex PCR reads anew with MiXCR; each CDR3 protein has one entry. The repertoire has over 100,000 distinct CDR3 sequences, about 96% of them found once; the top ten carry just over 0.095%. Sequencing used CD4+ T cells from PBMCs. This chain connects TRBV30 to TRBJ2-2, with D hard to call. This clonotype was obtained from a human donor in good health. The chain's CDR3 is CAWKLGINTGELFF. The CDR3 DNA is TGTGCCTGGAAGTTAGGGATTAACACCGGGGAGCTGTTTTTT.